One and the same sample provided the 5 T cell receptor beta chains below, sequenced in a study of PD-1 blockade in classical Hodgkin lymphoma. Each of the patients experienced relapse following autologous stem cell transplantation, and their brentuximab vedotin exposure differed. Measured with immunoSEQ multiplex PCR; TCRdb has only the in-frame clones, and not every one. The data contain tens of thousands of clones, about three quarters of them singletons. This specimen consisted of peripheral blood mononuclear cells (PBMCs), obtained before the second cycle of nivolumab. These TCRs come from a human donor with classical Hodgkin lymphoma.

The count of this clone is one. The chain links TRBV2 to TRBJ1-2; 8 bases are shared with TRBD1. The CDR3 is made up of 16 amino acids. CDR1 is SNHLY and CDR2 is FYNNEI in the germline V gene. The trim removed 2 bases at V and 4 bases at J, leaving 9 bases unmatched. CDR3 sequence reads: CASSERGQGAGYGYTF. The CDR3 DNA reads TGTGCCAGCAGTGAAAGAGGGCAGGGGGCAGGCTATGGCTACACCTTC.

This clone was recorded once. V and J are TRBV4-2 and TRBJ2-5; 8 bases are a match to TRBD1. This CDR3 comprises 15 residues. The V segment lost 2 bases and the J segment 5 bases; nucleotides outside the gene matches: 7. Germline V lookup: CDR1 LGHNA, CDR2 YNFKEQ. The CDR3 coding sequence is TGTGCCAGCAGCCAATGGGACAGGCAAGGGGAGACCCAGTACTTC. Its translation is CASSQWDRQGETQYF.

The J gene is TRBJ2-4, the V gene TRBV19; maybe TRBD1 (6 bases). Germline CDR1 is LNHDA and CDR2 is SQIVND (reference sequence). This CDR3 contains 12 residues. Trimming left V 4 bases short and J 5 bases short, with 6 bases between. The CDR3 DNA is TGTGCCAGTAGTACAGGGGAAAACATTCAGTACTTC. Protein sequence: CASSTGENIQYF.

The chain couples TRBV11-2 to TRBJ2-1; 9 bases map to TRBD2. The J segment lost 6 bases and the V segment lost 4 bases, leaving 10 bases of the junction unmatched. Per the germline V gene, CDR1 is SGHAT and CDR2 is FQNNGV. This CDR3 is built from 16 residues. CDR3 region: CASSSSPSGGSNEQFF. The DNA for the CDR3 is TGTGCCAGCAGCTCCTCCCCCAGCGGGGGGTCCAATGAGCAGTTCTTC.

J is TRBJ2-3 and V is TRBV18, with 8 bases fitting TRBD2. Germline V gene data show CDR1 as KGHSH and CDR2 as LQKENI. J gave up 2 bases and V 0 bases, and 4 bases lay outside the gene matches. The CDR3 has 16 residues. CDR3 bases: TGTGCCAGCTCACCACCTTCGGGGGGGCTCACAGATACGCAGTATTTT. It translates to CASSPPSGGLTDTQYF.